Below, one T cell receptor beta chain is given with its context. Its cognate antigen is unknown. The junction differs from germline at one of its ends, possibly a read error. Amplification targeted the TCR beta CDR3 regions, with RNA transcripts as the source material. RT-PCR in the first round used HTBI primers; a second-round multiplex PCR followed. TCRdb ran MiXCR on the multiplex PCR reads and lists one entry per CDR3 protein. The table includes 600,000 to 650,000 distinct CDR3 sequences, 22% detected once. The authors defined stable hyperthyroidism as no ophthalmopathy within 18 months of follow-up. Enrolled hyperthyroidism patients had a new diagnosis, a duration under 2 months, and an age of 18 to 65. The data originate from a study of Graves' ophthalmopathy and Graves' hyperthyroidism. General observations from the study: The model achieved under 71% sensitivity and less than 75% specificity for ophthalmopathy progression. Blood also harbored most expanded thyroid clonotypes above 0.001 frequency.

Source material: peripheral blood. The receptor was isolated from a woman aged 18 to 35 with stable Graves' hyperthyroidism. Some clones in this sample may be carry-over from other donors' samples.

CDR3: CASSQDTDSMNAEAFF. Here the CDR3 DNA reads TGTGCCAGCAGCCAAGATACAGACAGTATGAACGCTGAAGCTTTCTTT. This rearrangement joins TRBV4-2 to TRBJ1-1, with a tentative D call TRBD1 (5 bases). The length of the CDR3 is 16 residues. Germline CDR1 and CDR2: LGHNA and YNFKEQ.